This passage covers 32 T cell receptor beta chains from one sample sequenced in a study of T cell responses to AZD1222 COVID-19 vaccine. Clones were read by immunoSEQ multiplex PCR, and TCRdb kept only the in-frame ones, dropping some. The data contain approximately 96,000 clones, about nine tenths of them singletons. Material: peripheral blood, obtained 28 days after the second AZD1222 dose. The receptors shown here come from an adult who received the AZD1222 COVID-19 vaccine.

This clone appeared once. CDR3 protein: CASSHGGRQGATNEKLFF. In DNA, the CDR3 is TGTGCCAGCAGCCACGGCGGCCGACAGGGGGCAACTAATGAAAAACTGTTTTTT. J is TRBJ1-4 and V is TRBV4-2; TRBD1 agrees at 9 bases. The ends lost 3 bases at V and 0 bases at J; junction bases unmatched: 8. The germline CDR1 and CDR2 sequences are LGHNA and YNFKEQ. This CDR3 is 18 amino acids long.

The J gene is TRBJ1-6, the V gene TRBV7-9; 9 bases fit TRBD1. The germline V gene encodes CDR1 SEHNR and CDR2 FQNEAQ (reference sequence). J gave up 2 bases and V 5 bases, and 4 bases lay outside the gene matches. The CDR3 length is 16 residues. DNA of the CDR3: TGTGCCAGCAGCCCAACAGGGGGCACCTATAATTCACCCCTCCACTTT. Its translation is CASSPTGGTYNSPLHF.

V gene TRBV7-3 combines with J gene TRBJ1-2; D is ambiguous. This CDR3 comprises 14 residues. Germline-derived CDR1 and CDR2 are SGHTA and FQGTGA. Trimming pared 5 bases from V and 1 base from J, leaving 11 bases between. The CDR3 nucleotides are TGTGCCAGCAGCCCTTCGCCAGATAACTATGGCTACACCTTC. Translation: CASSPSPDNYGYTF.

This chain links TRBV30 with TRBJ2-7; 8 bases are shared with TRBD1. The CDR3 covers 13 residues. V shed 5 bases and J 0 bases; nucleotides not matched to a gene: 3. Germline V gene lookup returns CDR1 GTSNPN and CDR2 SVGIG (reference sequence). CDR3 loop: CAWRGQDSYEQYF. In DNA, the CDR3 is TGTGCCTGGCGGGGACAGGACTCCTACGAGCAGTACTTC. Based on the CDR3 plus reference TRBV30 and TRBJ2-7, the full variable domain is SQTIHQWPATLVQPVGSPLSLECTVEGTSNPNLYWYRQAAGRGLQLLFYSVGIGQISSEVPQNLSASRPQDRQFILSSKKLLLSDSGFYLCAWRGQDSYEQYFGPGTRLTVT.

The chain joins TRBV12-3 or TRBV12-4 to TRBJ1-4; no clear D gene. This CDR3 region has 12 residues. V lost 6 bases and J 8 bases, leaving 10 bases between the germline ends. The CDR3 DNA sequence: TGTGCCAGCAGGGGGATGGACGAAAAACTGTTTTTT. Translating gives CASRGMDEKLFF.

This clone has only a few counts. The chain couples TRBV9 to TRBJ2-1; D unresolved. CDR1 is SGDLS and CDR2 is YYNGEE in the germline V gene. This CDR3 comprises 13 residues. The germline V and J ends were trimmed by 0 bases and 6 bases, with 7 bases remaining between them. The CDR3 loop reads CASSVDDINEQFF. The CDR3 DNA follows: TGTGCCAGCAGCGTAGATGACATCAATGAGCAGTTCTTC.

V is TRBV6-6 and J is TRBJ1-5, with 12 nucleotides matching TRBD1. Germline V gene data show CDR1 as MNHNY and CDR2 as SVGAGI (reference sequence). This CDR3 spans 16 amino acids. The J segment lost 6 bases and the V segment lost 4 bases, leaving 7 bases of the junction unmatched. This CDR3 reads CASSSRDRGRGQPQHF. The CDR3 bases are TGTGCCAGCAGTTCTCGGGACAGGGGGCGCGGTCAGCCCCAGCATTTT.

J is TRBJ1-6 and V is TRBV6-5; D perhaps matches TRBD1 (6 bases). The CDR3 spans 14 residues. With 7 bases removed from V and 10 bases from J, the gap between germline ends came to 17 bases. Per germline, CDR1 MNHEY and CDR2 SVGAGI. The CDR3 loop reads CASKARGVESPLHF. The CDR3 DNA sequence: TGTGCCAGCAAAGCAAGGGGGGTGGAGTCACCCCTCCACTTT.

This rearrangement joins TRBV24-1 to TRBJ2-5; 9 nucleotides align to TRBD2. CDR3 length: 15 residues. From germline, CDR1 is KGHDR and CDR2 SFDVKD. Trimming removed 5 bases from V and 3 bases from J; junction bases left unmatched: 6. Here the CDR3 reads CATSAAGGGKETQYF. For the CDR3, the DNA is TGTGCCACCAGTGCGGCGGGAGGGGGAAAAGAGACCCAGTACTTC.

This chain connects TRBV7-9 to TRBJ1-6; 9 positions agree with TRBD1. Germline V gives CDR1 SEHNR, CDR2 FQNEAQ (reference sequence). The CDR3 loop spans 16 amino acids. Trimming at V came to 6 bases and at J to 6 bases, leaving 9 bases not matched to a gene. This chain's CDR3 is CASSQPGQGGNSPLHF. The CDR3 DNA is TGTGCCAGCAGTCAACCGGGACAGGGCGGTAATTCACCCCTCCACTTT.

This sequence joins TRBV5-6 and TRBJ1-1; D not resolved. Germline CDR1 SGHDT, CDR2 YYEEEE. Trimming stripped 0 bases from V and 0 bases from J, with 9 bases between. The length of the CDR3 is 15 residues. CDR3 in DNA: TGTGCCAGCAGCTTGGGCGACTTCTTGAACACTGAAGCTTTCTTT. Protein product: CASSLGDFLNTEAFF.

This CDR3 is CASSSRLAEANEQFF. The CDR3 DNA reads TGTGCCAGCAGCTCACGACTAGCCGAAGCGAATGAGCAGTTCTTC. The chain employs TRBV4-2 and TRBJ2-1; TRBD2 agrees at 7 bases. CDR3 length equals 15 residues. J gave up 7 bases and V 5 bases, and 11 bases lay outside the gene matches. Germline CDR1 and CDR2: LGHNA and YNFKEQ.

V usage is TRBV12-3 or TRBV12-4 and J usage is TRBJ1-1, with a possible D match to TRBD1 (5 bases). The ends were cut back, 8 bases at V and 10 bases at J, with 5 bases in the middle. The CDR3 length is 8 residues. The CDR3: CASQGAFF. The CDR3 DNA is TGTGCCAGCCAGGGAGCTTTCTTT.

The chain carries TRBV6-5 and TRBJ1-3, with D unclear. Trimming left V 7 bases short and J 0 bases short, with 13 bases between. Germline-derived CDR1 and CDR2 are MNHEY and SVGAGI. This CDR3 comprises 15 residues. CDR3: CASKPAASSGNTIYF. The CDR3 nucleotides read TGTGCCAGCAAACCGGCGGCGAGCTCTGGAAACACCATATATTTT.

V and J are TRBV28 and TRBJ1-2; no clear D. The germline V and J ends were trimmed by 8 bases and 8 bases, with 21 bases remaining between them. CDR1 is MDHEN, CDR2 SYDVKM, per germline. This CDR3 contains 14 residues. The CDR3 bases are TGTGCCAGCTCCCCCTCCCCAGAACGGCGAGGCTACACCTTC. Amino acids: CASSPSPERRGYTF.

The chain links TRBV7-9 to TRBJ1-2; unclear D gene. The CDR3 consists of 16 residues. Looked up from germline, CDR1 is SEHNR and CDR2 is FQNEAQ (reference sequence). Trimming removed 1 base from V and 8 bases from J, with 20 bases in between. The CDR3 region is CASSLGFRARTGGYTF. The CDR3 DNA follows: TGTGCCAGCAGCTTAGGTTTTCGAGCGCGGACGGGGGGCTACACCTTC.

CDR3 residues: CAWSRSGGETGELFF. The CDR3 DNA reads TGTGCCTGGAGTCGCTCCGGGGGGGAGACCGGGGAGCTGTTTTTT. This chain links TRBV30 with TRBJ2-2; 8 bases fit TRBD2. The CDR3 is 15 residues long. Germline V gene data show CDR1 as GTSNPN and CDR2 as SVGIG (reference sequence). J was trimmed by 5 bases and V by 2 bases; bases with no gene match: 7.

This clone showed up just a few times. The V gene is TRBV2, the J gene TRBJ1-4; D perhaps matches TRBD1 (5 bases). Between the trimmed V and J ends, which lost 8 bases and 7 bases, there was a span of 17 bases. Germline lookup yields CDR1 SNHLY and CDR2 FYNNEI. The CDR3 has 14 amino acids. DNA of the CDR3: TGTGCCAGCGGGAGGGGCGAAACCAGTGAAAAACTGTTTTTT. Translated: CASGRGETSEKLFF.

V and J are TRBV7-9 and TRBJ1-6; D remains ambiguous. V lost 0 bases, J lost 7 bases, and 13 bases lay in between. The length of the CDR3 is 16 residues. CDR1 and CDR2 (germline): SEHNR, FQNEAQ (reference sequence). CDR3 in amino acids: CASSLALSGTNSPLHF. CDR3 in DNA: TGTGCCAGCAGCTTAGCGCTTTCGGGTACCAATTCACCCCTCCACTTT.

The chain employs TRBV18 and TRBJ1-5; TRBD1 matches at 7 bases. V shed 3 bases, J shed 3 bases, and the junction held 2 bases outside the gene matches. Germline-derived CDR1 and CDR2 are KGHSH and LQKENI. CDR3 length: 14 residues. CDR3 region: CASSPGTDNQPQHF. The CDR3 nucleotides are TGTGCCAGCTCACCCGGGACAGACAATCAGCCCCAGCATTTT.

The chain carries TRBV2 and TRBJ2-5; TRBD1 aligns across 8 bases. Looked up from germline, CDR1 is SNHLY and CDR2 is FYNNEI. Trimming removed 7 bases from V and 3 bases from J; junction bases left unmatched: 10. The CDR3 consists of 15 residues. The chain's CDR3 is CASTAQGQVKETQYF. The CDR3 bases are TGTGCCAGCACCGCCCAGGGACAGGTCAAAGAGACCCAGTACTTC.

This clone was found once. CDR3 residues: CSVLDTEVPYEQYF. DNA for the CDR3: TGCAGCGTTCTCGACACCGAGGTCCCCTACGAGCAGTACTTC. This rearrangement joins TRBV29-1 to TRBJ2-7; D unclear. This CDR3 spans 14 amino acids. The germline V gene has CDR1 SQVTM and CDR2 ANQGSEA. The V gene lost 5 bases and the J gene lost 2 bases, with 16 bases spanning the gap.

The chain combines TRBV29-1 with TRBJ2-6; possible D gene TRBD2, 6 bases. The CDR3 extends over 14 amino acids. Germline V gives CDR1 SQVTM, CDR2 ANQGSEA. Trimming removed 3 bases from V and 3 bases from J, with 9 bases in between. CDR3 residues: CSVEGGFGANVLTF. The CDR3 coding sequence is TGCAGCGTTGAGGGGGGTTTTGGGGCCAACGTCCTGACTTTC.

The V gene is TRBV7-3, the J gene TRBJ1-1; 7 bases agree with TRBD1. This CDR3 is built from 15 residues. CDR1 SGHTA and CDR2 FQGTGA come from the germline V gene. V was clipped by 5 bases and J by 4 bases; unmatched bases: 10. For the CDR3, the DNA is TGTGCCAGCAGCCCAGGGGGAGGTTTGGGCACTGAAGCTTTCTTT. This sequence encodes CASSPGGGLGTEAFF.

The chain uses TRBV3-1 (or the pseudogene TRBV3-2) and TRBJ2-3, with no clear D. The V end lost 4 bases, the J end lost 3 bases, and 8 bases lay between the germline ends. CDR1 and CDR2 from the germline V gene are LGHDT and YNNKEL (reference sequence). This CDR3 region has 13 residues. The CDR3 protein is CASSLSSTDTQYF. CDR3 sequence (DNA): TGTGCCAGCAGCCTTAGTAGTACAGATACGCAGTATTTT.

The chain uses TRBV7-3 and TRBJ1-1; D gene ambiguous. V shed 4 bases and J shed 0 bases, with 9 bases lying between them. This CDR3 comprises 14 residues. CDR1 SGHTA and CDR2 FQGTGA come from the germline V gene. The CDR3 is CASSSLSMNTEAFF. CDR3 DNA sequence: TGTGCCAGCAGCTCACTTTCTATGAACACTGAAGCTTTCTTT.

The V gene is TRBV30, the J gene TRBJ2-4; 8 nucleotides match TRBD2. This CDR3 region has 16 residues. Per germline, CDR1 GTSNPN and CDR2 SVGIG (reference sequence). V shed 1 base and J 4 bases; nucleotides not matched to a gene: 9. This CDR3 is CAWSARGRGAKNIQYF. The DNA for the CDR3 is TGTGCCTGGAGTGCGCGCGGGCGGGGGGCTAAAAACATTCAGTACTTC.

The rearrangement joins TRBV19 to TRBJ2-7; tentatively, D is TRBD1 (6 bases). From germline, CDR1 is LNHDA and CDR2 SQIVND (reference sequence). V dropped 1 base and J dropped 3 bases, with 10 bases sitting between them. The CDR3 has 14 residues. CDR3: CASSIAHRDYEQYF. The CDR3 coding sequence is TGTGCCAGTAGTATAGCGCACAGGGACTACGAGCAGTACTTC.

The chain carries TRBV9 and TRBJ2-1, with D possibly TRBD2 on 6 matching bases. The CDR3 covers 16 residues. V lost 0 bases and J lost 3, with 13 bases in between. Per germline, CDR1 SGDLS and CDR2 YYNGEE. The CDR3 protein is CASSVAPGTHYNEQFF. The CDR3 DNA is TGTGCCAGCAGCGTAGCTCCGGGGACTCACTACAATGAGCAGTTCTTC.

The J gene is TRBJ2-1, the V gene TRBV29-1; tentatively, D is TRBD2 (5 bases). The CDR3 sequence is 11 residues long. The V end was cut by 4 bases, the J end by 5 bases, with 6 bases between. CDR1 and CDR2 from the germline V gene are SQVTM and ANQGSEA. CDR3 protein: CSVARDNEQFF. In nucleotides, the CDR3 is TGCAGCGTTGCGCGGGACAATGAGCAGTTCTTC.

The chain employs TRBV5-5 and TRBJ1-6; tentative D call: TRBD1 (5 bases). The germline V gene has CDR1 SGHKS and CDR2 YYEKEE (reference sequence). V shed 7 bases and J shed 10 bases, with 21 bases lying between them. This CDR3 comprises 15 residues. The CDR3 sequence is CASGTTGTSGSPLHF. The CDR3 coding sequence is TGTGCCAGCGGAACAACCGGGACTTCGGGATCACCCCTCCACTTT.

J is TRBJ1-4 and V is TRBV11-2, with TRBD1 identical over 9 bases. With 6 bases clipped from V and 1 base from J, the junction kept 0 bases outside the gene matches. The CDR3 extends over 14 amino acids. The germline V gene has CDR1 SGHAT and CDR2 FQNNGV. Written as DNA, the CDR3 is TGTGCCAGCAGGGGACAGGGAACTAATGAAAAACTGTTTTTT. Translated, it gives CASRGQGTNEKLFF.